The rows below give T cell receptor beta chains drawn from one sample of a study of breast tumors, draining lymph nodes, adjacent tissues. Using its own MiXCR run on the multiplex PCR reads, TCRdb lists one record per CDR3 protein. The sample includes about 230,000 distinct CDR3 sequences, roughly 30% of them seen just once. The sequenced material came from axillary lymph node tissue. Receptors were obtained from a female donor with breast cancer. Some clones in this sample may be carry-over from other donors' samples. Each CDR3 is given with its conserved first and last residue. The order of the fields is J gene, V gene, CDR3 protein.

TRBJ2-7 | TRBV5-1 | CASSSLDPPYEQYF
TRBJ2-1 | TRBV6-4 | CASSHSNWTSGSLGFF
TRBJ2-1 | TRBV7-2 | CASSAGGSSYNEQFF
TRBJ1-3 | TRBV9 | CASSVATGRAGNTIYF
TRBJ1-5 | TRBV12-5 | CASGLFGGRDNQPQHF
TRBJ1-4 | TRBV29-1 | CSVEEGFATNEKLFF
TRBJ1-1 | TRBV20-1 | CSARDQATEAFF
TRBJ1-5 | TRBV4-3 | CASSQERGQGNQPQHF
TRBJ1-4 | TRBV12-3/TRBV12-4 | CASTSRTAPKLFF
TRBJ2-7 | TRBV7-9 | CASSFGRAFYEQYF
TRBJ1-4 | TRBV7-9 | CASSLTSGKSGEKLFF
TRBJ1-5 | TRBV29-1 | CSVGTSENQPQHF
TRBJ2-1 | TRBV6-4 | CASSEMPSTSEQFF
TRBJ2-5 | TRBV7-9 | CASSLSNSGPLNQPQYF
TRBJ2-7 | TRBV7-2 | CASSFGTSGSYEQYF
TRBJ2-3 | TRBV18 | CASSPSELARDTQYF
TRBJ2-7 | TRBV24-1 | CATSNPSTSYERYF
TRBJ2-3 | TRBV3-1 | CASSQGTTTDTQYF
TRBJ2-7 | TRBV3-1 | CASSQVSRGLRSYEQYF
TRBJ2-3 | TRBV2 | CASNRLAGTDTQYF
TRBJ2-1 | TRBV7-2 | CASSLGPVTGGFSNEQFF
TRBJ2-3 | TRBV11-3 | CASSPSLRAGGGDTQYF
TRBJ2-3 | TRBV12-3/TRBV12-4 | CASSFTSASHTQYF
TRBJ1-6 | TRBV19 | CASSNRAGGNSPLHF